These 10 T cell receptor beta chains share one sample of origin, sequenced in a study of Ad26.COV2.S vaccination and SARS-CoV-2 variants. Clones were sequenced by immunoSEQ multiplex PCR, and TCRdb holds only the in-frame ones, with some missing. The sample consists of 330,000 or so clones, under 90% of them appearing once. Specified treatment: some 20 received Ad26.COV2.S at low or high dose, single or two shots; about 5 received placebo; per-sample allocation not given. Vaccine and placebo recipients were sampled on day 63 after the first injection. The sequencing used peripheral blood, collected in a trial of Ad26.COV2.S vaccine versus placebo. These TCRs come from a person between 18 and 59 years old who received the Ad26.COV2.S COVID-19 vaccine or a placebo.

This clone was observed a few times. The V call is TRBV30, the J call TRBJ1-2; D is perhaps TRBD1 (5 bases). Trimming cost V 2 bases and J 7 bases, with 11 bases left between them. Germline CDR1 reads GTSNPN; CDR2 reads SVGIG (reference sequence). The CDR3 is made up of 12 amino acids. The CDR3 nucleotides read TGTGCCTGGAGTACCGGGACGGGTGGCTACACCTTC. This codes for CAWSTGTGGYTF.

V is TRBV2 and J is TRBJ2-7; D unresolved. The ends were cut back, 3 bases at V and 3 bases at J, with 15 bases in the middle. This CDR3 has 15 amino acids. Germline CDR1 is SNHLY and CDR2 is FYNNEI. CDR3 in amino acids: CASSDILRGDYEQYV. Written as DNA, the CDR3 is TGTGCCAGCAGTGATATACTTCGAGGCGACTACGAGCAGTACGTC.

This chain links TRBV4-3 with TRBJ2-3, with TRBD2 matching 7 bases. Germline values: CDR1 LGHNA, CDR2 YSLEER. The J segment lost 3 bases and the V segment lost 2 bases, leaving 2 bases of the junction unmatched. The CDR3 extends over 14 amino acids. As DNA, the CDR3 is TGCGCCAGCAGCCAACAGGGAGGGACAGATACGCAGTATTTT. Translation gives CASSQQGGTDTQYF.

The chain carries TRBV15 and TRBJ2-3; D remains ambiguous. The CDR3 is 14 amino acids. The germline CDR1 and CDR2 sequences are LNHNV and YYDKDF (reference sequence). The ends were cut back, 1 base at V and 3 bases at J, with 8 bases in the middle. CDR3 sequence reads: CATSRVRVTDTQYF. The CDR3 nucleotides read TGTGCCACCAGCAGAGTCCGGGTGACAGATACGCAGTATTTT.

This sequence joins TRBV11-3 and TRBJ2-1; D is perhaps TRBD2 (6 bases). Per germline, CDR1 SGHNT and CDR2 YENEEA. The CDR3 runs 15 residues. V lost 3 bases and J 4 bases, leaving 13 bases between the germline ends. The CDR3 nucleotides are TGTGCCAGCAGCTTCCCGGGGGTGGGTTACAATGAGCAGTTCTTC. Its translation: CASSFPGVGYNEQFF.

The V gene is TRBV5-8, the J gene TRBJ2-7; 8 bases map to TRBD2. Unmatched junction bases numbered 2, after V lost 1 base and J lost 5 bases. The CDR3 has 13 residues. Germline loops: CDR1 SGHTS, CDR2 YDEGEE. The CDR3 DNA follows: TGTGCCAGCAGCTTGTCGGGGGGGGACGAGCAGTACTTC. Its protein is CASSLSGGDEQYF.

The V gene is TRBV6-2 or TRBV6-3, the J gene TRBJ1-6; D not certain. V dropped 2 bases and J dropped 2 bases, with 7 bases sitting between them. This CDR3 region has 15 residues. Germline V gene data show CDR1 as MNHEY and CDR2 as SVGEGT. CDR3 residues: CASSYPGAYNSPLHF. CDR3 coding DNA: TGTGCCAGCAGTTACCCCGGTGCCTATAATTCACCCCTCCACTTT.

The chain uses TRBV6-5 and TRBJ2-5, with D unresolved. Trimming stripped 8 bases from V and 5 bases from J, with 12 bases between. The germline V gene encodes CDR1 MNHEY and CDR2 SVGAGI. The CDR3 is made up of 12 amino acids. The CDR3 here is CASSTSRETQYF. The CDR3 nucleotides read TGTGCCAGCTCCACCTCGCGGGAGACCCAGTACTTC.

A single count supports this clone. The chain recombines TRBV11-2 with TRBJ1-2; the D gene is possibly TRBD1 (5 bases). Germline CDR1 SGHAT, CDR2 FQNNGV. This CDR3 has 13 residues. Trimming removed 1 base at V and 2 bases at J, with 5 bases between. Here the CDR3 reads CASSLAGNYGYTF. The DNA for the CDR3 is TGTGCCAGCAGCTTAGCAGGGAACTATGGCTACACCTTC.

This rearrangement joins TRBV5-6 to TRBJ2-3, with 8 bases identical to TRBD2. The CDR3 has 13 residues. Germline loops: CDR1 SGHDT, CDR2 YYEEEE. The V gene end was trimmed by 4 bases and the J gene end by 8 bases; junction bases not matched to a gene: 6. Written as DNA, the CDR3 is TGTGCCAGCAGCCCGGTGCGGGGGGCTACGCAGTATTTT. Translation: CASSPVRGATQYF.